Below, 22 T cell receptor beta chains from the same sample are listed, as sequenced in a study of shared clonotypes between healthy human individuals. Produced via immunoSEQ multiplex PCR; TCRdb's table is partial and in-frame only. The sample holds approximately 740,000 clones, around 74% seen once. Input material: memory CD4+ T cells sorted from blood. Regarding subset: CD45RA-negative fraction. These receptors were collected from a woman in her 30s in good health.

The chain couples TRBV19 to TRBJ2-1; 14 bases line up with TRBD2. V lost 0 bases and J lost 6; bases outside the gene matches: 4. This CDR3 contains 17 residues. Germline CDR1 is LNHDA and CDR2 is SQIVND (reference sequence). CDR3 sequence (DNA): TGTGCCAGTAGTATAGAGATGGGACTAGCGGGAGTCAATGAGCAGTTCTTC. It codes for CASSIEMGLAGVNEQFF.

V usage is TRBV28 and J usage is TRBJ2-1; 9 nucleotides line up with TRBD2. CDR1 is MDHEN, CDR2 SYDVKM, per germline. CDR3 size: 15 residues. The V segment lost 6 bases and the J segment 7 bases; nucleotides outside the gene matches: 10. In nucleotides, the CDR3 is TGTGCCAGCAGATCACCTCTTCTAGCGGGAAATGAGCAGTTCTTC. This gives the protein CASRSPLLAGNEQFF. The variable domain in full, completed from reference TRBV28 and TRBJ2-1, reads DVKVTQSSRYLVKRTGEKVFLECVQDMDHENMFWYRQDPGLGLRLIYFSYDVKMKEKGDIPEGYSVSREKKERFSLILESASTNQTSMYLCASRSPLLAGNEQFFGPGTRLTVL.

The CDR3 DNA reads as TGCGCCAGCAGGCTGGACATCCGCGCTGAAGCTTTCTTT. It codes for CASRLDIRAEAFF. The chain recombines TRBV10-1 with TRBJ1-1; a weak D match, TRBD1 (5 bases). The CDR3 covers 13 residues. The V gene's germline CDR1 is WNHNN and CDR2 SYGVQD (reference sequence). Trimming shortened V by 6 bases and J by 6 bases, and 14 bases separated the two germline ends.

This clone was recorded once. In DNA, the CDR3 is TGCGCCAGCCCTTGGCGAGGGAACACAGATACGCAGTATTTT. Amino acids: CASPWRGNTDTQYF. The chain uses TRBV23-1 and TRBJ2-3; TRBD2 might be the D (5 bases). TRBV23-1 is an ORF for which the function is uncertain. This CDR3 has 14 residues. V was shortened by 8 bases and J by 2 bases, with 14 bases between the two germline ends.

Here the CDR3 reads CASSRRDGPYEQYF. The CDR3 coding sequence is TGTGCCAGCAGCCGGCGGGACGGACCCTACGAGCAGTACTTC. This rearrangement joins TRBV11-2 to TRBJ2-7; possibly TRBD2 for D (6 bases). Per germline, CDR1 SGHAT and CDR2 FQNNGV. Trimming took off 5 bases at V and 2 bases at J, with 13 bases between the two ends. The CDR3 totals 14 residues.

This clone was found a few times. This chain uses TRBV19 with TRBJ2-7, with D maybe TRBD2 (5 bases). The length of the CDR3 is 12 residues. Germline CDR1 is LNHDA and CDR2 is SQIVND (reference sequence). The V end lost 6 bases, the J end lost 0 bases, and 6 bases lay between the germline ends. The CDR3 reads CASRGGSYEQYF. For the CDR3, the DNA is TGTGCCAGTAGAGGAGGCTCCTACGAGCAGTACTTC. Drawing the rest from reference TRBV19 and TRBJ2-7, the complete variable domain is DGGITQSPKYLFRKEGQNVTLSCEQNLNHDAMYWYRQDPGQGLRLIYYSQIVNDFQKGDIAEGYSVSREKKESFPLTVTSAQKNPTAFYLCASRGGSYEQYFGPGTRLTVT.

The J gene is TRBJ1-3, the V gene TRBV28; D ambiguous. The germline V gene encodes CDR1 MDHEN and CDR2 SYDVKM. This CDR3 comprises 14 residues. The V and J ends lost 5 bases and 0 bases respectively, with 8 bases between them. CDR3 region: CASSGGRSGNTIYF. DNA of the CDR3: TGTGCCAGCAGTGGCGGGCGCTCTGGAAACACCATATATTTT.

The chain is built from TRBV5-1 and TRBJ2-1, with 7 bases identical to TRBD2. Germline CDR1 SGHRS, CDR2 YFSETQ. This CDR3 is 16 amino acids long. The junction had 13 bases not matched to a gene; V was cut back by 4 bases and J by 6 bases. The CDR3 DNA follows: TGCGCCAGCAGCCGAACAACCACCCGGACTAGCAATGAGCAGTTCTTC. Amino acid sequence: CASSRTTTRTSNEQFF. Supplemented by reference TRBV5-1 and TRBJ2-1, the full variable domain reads KAGVTQTPRYLIKTRGQQVTLSCSPISGHRSVSWYQQTPGQGLQFLFEYFSETQRNKGNFPGRFSGRQFSNSRSEMNVSTLELGDSALYLCASSRTTTRTSNEQFFGPGTRLTVL.

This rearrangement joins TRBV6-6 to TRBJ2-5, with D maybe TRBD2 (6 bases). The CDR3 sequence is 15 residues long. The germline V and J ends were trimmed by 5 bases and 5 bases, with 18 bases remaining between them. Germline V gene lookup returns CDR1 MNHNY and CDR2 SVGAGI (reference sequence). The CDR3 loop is CASSIQRGLSETQYF. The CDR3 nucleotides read TGTGCCAGCAGTATACAACGGGGGTTAAGCGAGACCCAGTACTTC.

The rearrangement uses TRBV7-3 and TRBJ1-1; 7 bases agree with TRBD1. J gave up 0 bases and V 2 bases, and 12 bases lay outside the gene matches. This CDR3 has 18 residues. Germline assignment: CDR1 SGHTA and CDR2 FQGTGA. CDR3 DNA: TGTGCCAGCAGCTTAGTGCGGGACAGCGAGTACATGAACACTGAAGCTTTCTTT. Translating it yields CASSLVRDSEYMNTEAFF. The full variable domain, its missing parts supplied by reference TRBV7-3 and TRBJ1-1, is GAGVSQTPSNKVTEKGKYVELRCDPISGHTALYWYRQSLGQGPEFLIYFQGTGAADDSGLPNDRFFAVRPEGSVSTLKIQRTERGDSAVYLCASSLVRDSEYMNTEAFFGQGTRLTVV.

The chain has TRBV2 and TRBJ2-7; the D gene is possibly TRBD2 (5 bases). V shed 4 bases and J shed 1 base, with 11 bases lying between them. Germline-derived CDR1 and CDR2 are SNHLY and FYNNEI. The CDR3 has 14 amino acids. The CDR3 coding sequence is TGTGCCAGCAGTGCAGGACTCACTTCCTACGAGCAGTACTTC. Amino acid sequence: CASSAGLTSYEQYF.

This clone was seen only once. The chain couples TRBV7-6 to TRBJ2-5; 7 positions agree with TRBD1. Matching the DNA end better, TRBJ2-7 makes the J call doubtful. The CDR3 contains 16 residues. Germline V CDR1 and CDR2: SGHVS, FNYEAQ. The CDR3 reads CASSLAPTGNSYEQYF. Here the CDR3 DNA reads TGTGCCAGCAGCTTAGCGCCGACAGGGAACTCCTACGAGCAGTACTTC.

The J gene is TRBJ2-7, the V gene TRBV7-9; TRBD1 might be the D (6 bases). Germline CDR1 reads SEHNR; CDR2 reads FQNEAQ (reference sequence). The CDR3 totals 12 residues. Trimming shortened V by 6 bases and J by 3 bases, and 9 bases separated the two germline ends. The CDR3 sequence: CASSIQGYEQYF. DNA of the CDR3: TGTGCCAGCAGTATACAGGGCTACGAGCAGTACTTC.

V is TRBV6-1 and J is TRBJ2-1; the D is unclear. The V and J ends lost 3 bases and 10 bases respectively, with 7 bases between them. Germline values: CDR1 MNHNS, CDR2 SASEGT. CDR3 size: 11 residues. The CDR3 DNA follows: TGTGCCAGCAGTGACGCCCAAGAGCAGTTCTTC. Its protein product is CASSDAQEQFF.

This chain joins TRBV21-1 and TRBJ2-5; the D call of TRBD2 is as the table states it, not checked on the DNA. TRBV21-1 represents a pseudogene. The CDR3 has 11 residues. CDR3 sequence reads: CASNIRETQYF. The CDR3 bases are TGTGCCAGCAATATCCGAGAGACCCAGTACTTC.

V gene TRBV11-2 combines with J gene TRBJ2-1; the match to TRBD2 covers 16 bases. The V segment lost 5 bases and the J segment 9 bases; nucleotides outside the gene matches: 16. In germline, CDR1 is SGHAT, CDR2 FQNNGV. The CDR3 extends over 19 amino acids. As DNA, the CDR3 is TGTGCCAGCAGCCCTACGGGACTAGCGGGAGGGCGGTCAGGAGGTGAGCAGTTCTTC. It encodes CASSPTGLAGGRSGGEQFF.

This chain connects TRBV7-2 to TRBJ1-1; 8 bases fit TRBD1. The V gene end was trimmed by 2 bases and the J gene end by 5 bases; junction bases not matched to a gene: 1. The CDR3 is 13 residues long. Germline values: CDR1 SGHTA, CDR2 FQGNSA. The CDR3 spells CASSLQGATEAFF. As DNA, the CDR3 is TGTGCCAGCAGCTTACAGGGGGCAACTGAAGCTTTCTTT.

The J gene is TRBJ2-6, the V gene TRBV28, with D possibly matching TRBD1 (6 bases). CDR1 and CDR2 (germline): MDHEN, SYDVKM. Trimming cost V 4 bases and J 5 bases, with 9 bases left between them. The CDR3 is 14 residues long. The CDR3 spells CASSSRGWANVLTF. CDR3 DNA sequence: TGTGCCAGCAGTTCCAGGGGCTGGGCCAACGTCCTGACTTTC.

As DNA, the CDR3 is TGTGCCAGCAGCCAAGACACCGGGCCGAAGGCCGGGGAGCTGTTTTTT. It encodes CASSQDTGPKAGELFF. The chain combines TRBV7-9 with TRBJ2-2; D not certain. Germline assignment: CDR1 SEHNR and CDR2 FQNEAQ (reference sequence). This CDR3 region has 16 residues. V gave up 5 bases and J gave up 6 bases, with 19 bases separating them.

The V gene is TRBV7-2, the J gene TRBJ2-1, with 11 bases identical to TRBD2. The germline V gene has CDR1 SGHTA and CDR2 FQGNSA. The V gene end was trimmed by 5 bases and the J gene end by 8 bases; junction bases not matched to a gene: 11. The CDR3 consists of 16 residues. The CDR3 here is CASSPGLTSGSYEQFF. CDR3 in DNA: TGTGCCAGCAGCCCTGGGTTAACTAGCGGGAGTTATGAGCAGTTCTTC.

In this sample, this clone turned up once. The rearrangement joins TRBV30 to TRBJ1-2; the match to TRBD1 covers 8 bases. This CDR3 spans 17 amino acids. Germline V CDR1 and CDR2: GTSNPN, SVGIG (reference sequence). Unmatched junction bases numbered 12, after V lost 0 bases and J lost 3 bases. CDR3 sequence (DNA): TGTGCCTGGAGTGTACACGGACAGGGAATTTATCACTATGGCTACACCTTC. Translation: CAWSVHGQGIYHYGYTF.

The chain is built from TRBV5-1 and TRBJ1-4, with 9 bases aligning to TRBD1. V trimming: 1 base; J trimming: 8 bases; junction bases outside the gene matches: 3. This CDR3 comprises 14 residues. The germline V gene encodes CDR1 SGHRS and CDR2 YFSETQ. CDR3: CASSLRQGDEKLFF. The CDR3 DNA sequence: TGCGCCAGCAGCTTGAGACAGGGGGACGAAAAACTGTTTTTT.